Below, 23 T cell receptor beta chains from the same sample are listed, as sequenced in a study of tumor-infiltrating lymphocytes in primary liver carcinoma. It was unsorted whole blood that yielded blood RNA, and germline DNA was also extracted. TCR beta cDNA was prepared out of about 510 ng total RNA by means of a constant-region primer. Modified slightly, ARM-PCR produced TCR beta libraries over three nested multiplex PCR rounds. The first two PCR rounds used TRBV1-TRBV30 forward primers with a C-beta reverse primer, nine to eleven cycles each. TCRdb reprocessed the multiplex PCR reads via MiXCR and lists one record per CDR3 protein. This table holds hundreds of thousands of distinct CDR3 sequences, less than 75% found once. Sequencing was performed on peripheral blood. The source of these receptors is a man aged 35 to 55 with primary liver carcinoma and hepatitis B virus infection.

For this clonotype: A read error is possible here, since a much larger clone lies one base away. The chain has TRBV24-1 and TRBJ2-1, with 10 bases identical to TRBD2. CDR1 KGHDR and CDR2 SFDVKD come from the germline V gene. The CDR3 length is 12 residues. The CDR3 sequence is CAISVGLAEQFF. In DNA, the CDR3 is TGTGCCATCAGTGTGGGACTAGCGGAGCAGTTCTTC.

On this clonotype: A read error is likely, as this CDR3 ends without the conserved phenylalanine or tryptophan. The chain combines TRBV11-1 with TRBJ2-7; TRBD1 matches 9 bases. Germline V gives CDR1 SGHAT, CDR2 FQDESV (reference sequence). Germline trimming cut 5 bases from V and 4 bases from J; bases unmatched to any gene: 6. The CDR3 spans 14 residues. The CDR3 bases are TGTGCCAGCAGCACCGGGACAGGGATATACGAGCAGTACCTC. Its translation is CASSTGTGIYEQYL.

In regard to this clonotype: This may arise from a read error, as a much more abundant clone is one base away. The rearrangement links TRBV4-1 to TRBJ1-2; 7 bases agree with TRBD1. The length of the CDR3 is 15 residues. Germline V gene sequence: CDR1 MGHRA, CDR2 YSYEKL. The CDR3 DNA reads as TGCGCCGGCAGCCAAGACGGGCAGGGGGGCTATGGCTACACCTTC. It specifies CAGSQDGQGGYGYTF.

The genes are TRBV5-5 and TRBJ1-5; D remains unclear. Germline values: CDR1 SGHKS, CDR2 YYEKEE (reference sequence). Trimming took off 0 bases at V and 3 bases at J, with 10 bases between the two ends. This CDR3 comprises 15 residues. The CDR3 DNA is TGTGCCAGCAGCTTGGTATCGGGATTCAATCAGCCCCAGCATTTT. Translated: CASSLVSGFNQPQHF. Based on the CDR3 plus reference TRBV5-5 and TRBJ1-5, the full variable domain is DAGVTQSPTHLIKTRGQQVTLRCSPISGHKSVSWYQQVLGQGPQFIFQYYEKEERGRGNFPDRFSARQFPNYSSELNVNALLLGDSALYLCASSLVSGFNQPQHFGDGTRLSIL.

This clonotype occurred a few times. This clone may be a read error of a much larger clone one base away. This chain joins TRBV4-3 and TRBJ2-5, with D possibly being TRBD2 (6 bases). The CDR3 runs to 15 residues. Germline CDR1 is LGHNA and CDR2 is YSLEER. The CDR3 DNA reads as TGCGCCTGCAGCCAAGGTTACGGGGGCCAAGAGACCCAGTACTTC. Translation gives CACSQGYGGQETQYF.

A few counts support this clonotype. The chain is built from TRBV6-2 or TRBV6-3 and TRBJ2-2, with D tentatively TRBD1 (6 bases). Germline V gene lookup returns CDR1 MNHEY and CDR2 SVGEGT. Trimming left V 9 bases short and J 3 bases short, with 14 bases between. This CDR3 has 14 amino acids. The CDR3 reads CASRGDTYTGELFF. The CDR3 region has the DNA TGTGCCAGTCGAGGGGACACTTACACCGGGGAGCTGTTTTTT.

This clonotype appeared a single time. The DNA for the CDR3 is TGTGTCAGTAGCCAAGAAAGGGCGACTAGCGGGAGGGGTTCCTACAATGAGCAGTTCTTC. Amino acid sequence: CVSSQERATSGRGSYNEQFF. The chain uses TRBV14 and TRBJ2-1; 14 bases fit TRBD2. CDR1 SGHDN and CDR2 FVKESK come from the germline V gene. The CDR3 covers 20 residues.

With regard to this clonotype: Germline is not matched at one junction end, which may reflect a read error. The chain is built from TRBV11-2 and TRBJ1-3, with D uncertain. CDR1 is SGHAT, CDR2 FQNNGV, per germline. This CDR3 is 12 amino acids long. The CDR3 nucleotides are TGTGCCAGCAGCTTGTGGGGAAACACCATATGTTTT. Residues: CASSLWGNTICF.

As for this clonotype: This may be a read error, as it is one base from a much larger clone. CDR3 in DNA: TGTACCAGCAGCGCTAGCGGGGGCACAGATACGCAGTATTTT. Its translation: CTSSASGGTDTQYF. The chain combines TRBV7-9 with TRBJ2-3, with 9 bases fitting TRBD2. CDR3 size: 14 residues. In germline, CDR1 is SEHNR, CDR2 FQNEAQ (reference sequence). Full variable domain (outside the CDR3, taken from reference TRBV7-9 and TRBJ2-3): DTGVSQNPRHKITKRGQNVTFRCDPISEHNRLYWYRQTLGQGPEFLTYFQNEAQLEKSRLLSDRFSAERPKGSFSTLEIQRTEQGDSAMYLCTSSASGGTDTQYFGPGTRLTVL.

The rearrangement uses TRBV28 and TRBJ2-7; D gene ambiguous. Germline CDR1 and CDR2: MDHEN and SYDVKM. The CDR3 is 11 amino acids. Trimming pared 11 bases from V and 9 bases from J, leaving 17 bases between. This CDR3 reads CASYGKMRQYF. The CDR3 DNA reads TGTGCCTCCTATGGGAAAATGAGGCAGTACTTC. The full variable domain, rest sourced from reference TRBV28 and TRBJ2-7, is DVKVTQSSRYLVKRTGEKVFLECVQDMDHENMFWYRQDPGLGLRLIYFSYDVKMKEKGDIPEGYSVSREKKERFSLILESASTNQTSMYLCASYGKMRQYFGPGTRLTVT.

Details on this clonotype: A read error may produce the germline difference seen at one junction end. V is TRBV6-1 and J is TRBJ1-1; no clear D. The length of the CDR3 is 10 residues. The germline V gene encodes CDR1 MNHNS and CDR2 SASEGT. CDR3 region: CTSFKTEAFF. The CDR3, as DNA: TGTACCAGCTTTAAGACTGAAGCTTTCTTT.

On this clonotype itself: Since a much larger clone is just one base distant, this may be a read error. This rearrangement joins TRBV10-3 to TRBJ2-3, with D uncertain. The DNA end is more similar to TRBJ1-5, so the J call may be wrong. Germline CDR1 is ENHRY and CDR2 is SYGVKD. The CDR3 extends over 14 amino acids. This CDR3 is CAISQDSFTDTQHF. The CDR3 DNA is TGTGCCATCAGTCAGGACTCTTTCACAGATACGCAGCATTTT.

A note on this clonotype: The junction does not match germline at one end; this may be a read error. The V gene is TRBV14, the J gene TRBJ1-1; TRBD1 matches 9 bases. The CDR3 covers 13 residues. Germline V gives CDR1 SGHDN, CDR2 FVKESK. Here the CDR3 reads CASQRDRATDAFF. The CDR3 region has the DNA TGTGCCAGCCAGAGGGACAGGGCCACTGATGCTTTCTTT.

With respect to this clonotype: At one boundary the junction diverges from the germline segment, which might be a read error. The rearrangement joins TRBV28 to TRBJ2-1, with D possibly TRBD2 on 5 matching bases. The CDR3 runs 12 residues. The germline gives CDR1 MDHEN, CDR2 SYDVKM. DNA for the CDR3: TGTGTCAGCAGGACGCGGACTTCGAGGCAGTTCTTC. Its translation: CVSRTRTSRQFF.

On this clonotype: This may be a read error, as it is one base from a much larger clone. The chain joins TRBV12-3 or TRBV12-4 to TRBJ1-1, with D possibly TRBD1 on 5 matching bases. V was pared by 5 bases and J by 4 bases, with 14 bases between. CDR3 size: 14 residues. CDR3 region: CASSTPRAGTEAFF. For the CDR3, the DNA is TGTGCCAGCAGTACCCCCAGGGCAGGCACTGAAGCTTTCTTT.

This rearrangement joins TRBV20-1 to TRBJ2-1; 11 bases are a match to TRBD2. CDR1 and CDR2 (germline): DFQATT, SNEGSKA (reference sequence). The CDR3 spans 16 residues. J lost 3 bases, V lost 4 bases, and 8 bases had no gene match. The CDR3 loop reads CSATGRLAGGYNEQFF. CDR3 in DNA: TGCAGTGCTACTGGGAGGCTAGCGGGAGGCTACAATGAGCAGTTCTTC.

In the case of this clonotype: This may be a read error: a much more frequent sequence differs by one nucleotide. The chain uses TRBV5-5 and TRBJ2-2; D may be TRBD2 (5 bases). The length of the CDR3 is 14 residues. Germline V gives CDR1 SGHKS, CDR2 YYEKEE (reference sequence). The CDR3 sequence is CVSSLRVGTGELFF. In DNA, the CDR3 is TGTGTCAGCAGCTTGCGGGTGGGCACCGGGGAGCTGTTTTTT.

Many counts were recorded for this clonotype. The chain uses TRBV6-2 or TRBV6-3 and TRBJ1-1; D unresolved. The CDR3 is 14 amino acids. The germline CDR1 and CDR2 sequences are MNHEY and SVGEGT. Trimming shortened V by 2 bases and J by 4 bases, and 11 bases separated the two germline ends. The CDR3 protein is CASSYRSDPTEAFF. CDR3 bases: TGTGCCAGCAGTTACCGCTCAGACCCCACTGAAGCTTTCTTT.

A single count supports this clonotype. The gene calls are TRBV5-4 and TRBJ2-7; unclear D gene. Germline CDR1 reads SGHNT; CDR2 reads YYREEE (reference sequence). The V gene lost 4 bases and the J gene lost 3 bases, with 17 bases spanning the gap. The CDR3 is made up of 15 amino acids. CDR3 amino acids: CASSRGTKGYYEQYF. Written as DNA, the CDR3 is TGTGCCAGCAGCCGCGGCACAAAGGGATACTACGAGCAGTACTTC. Variable domain in full (rest from reference TRBV5-4 and TRBJ2-7): ETGVTQSPTHLIKTRGQQVTLRCSSQSGHNTVSWYQQALGQGPQFIFQYYREEENGRGNFPPRFSGLQFPNYSSELNVNALELDDSALYLCASSRGTKGYYEQYFGPGTRLTVT.

The chain recombines TRBV6-1 with TRBJ1-6; 8 bases are shared with TRBD1. The length of the CDR3 is 15 residues. V gave up 4 bases and J gave up 8 bases; unmatched junction bases: 7. Germline CDR1 MNHNS, CDR2 SASEGT. This CDR3 reads CASSGGTGGDSPLHF. CDR3 nucleotides: TGTGCCAGCAGTGGGGGGACAGGAGGAGATTCACCCCTCCACTTT.

This clonotype was detected ten times or more. The chain has TRBV6-1 and TRBJ1-1; maybe TRBD1 (6 bases). CDR1 is MNHNS and CDR2 is SASEGT in the germline V gene. The CDR3 is 13 amino acids. Trimming took 5 bases from V and 0 from J, leaving 7 bases between them. The CDR3 loop is CASSQGMNTEAFF. The CDR3 DNA reads TGTGCCAGCAGTCAGGGGATGAACACTGAAGCTTTCTTT.

About this clonotype itself: A much larger clonotype is one base distant, so this may be a read error. J is TRBJ1-5 and V is TRBV12-3 or TRBV12-4; the D is unclear. The germline V and J ends were trimmed by 6 bases and 7 bases, with 19 bases remaining between them. This CDR3 is built from 15 residues. The CDR3 DNA is TGTGCCAGCAGCCCCACAGCGCAGGCTAACCAGCCCCAGCATTTT. It translates to CASSPTAQANQPQHF.

This clonotype occurred a few times. A much larger clone lies a single base off, so this may be a read error. The final CDR3 position lacks the conserved phenylalanine or tryptophan, pointing to a likely read error. The chain couples TRBV6-2 or TRBV6-3 to TRBJ2-1, with D tentatively TRBD1 (5 bases). The CDR3 is 13 amino acids. CDR1 is MNHEY and CDR2 is SVGEGT in the germline V gene. V was shortened by 11 bases and J by 4 bases, with 15 bases between the two germline ends. CDR3 in amino acids: CASGKVRYNEQFL. DNA of the CDR3: TGTGCCTCAGGGAAGGTCCGGTACAATGAGCAGTTCTTA.